This passage covers 21 T cell receptor beta chains from one sample sequenced in a study of blood T cell repertoires in COVID-19. Using immunoSEQ multiplex PCR, the repertoire was profiled, and TCRdb retains in-frame clones only, with some absent. The table lists about 440,000 clones, more than 70% of them singletons. Input material: peripheral blood. Receptor source: a woman aged 45-65 years with COVID-19, enrolled during active disease.

On this clone itself: Other nucleotide sequences from this sample produce the same CDR3. The genes are TRBV18 and TRBJ1-4, with 10 nucleotides matching TRBD1. The CDR3 spans 14 residues. Looked up from germline, CDR1 is KGHSH and CDR2 is LQKENI. V dropped 3 bases and J dropped 5; count of bases not matched to a gene: 0. CDR3: CASSPGQGNEKLFF. The CDR3 nucleotides read TGTGCCAGCTCACCGGGACAGGGGAATGAAAAACTGTTTTTT.

This chain uses TRBV5-1 with TRBJ1-1; 7 bases map to TRBD1. Germline V gene lookup returns CDR1 SGHRS and CDR2 YFSETQ. The CDR3 is 15 residues long. V shed 3 bases and J 6 bases; nucleotides not matched to a gene: 11. Here the CDR3 DNA reads TGCGCCAGCAGCTGGGGGGACAGAGCCGGGTCTGAAGCTTTCTTT. It specifies CASSWGDRAGSEAFF.

V usage is TRBV6-1 and J usage is TRBJ1-6; no clear D. V was pared by 3 bases and J by 0 bases, with 12 bases between. In germline, CDR1 is MNHNS, CDR2 SASEGT. The CDR3 spans 17 residues. CDR3 residues: CASSDPRHSSYNSPLHF. For the CDR3, the DNA is TGTGCCAGCAGTGACCCCAGACATAGCTCCTATAATTCACCCCTCCACTTT.

The chain is built from TRBV2 and TRBJ1-3; no clear D gene. The germline V gene encodes CDR1 SNHLY and CDR2 FYNNEI. Trimming cost V 7 bases and J 2 bases, with 9 bases left between them. The CDR3 is 13 residues long. CDR3: CASKTAPGNTIYF. The CDR3 nucleotides are TGTGCCAGCAAAACAGCCCCTGGAAACACCATATATTTT.

This chain uses TRBV7-2 with TRBJ1-2, with D perhaps TRBD1 (5 bases). The V and J ends lost 0 bases and 8 bases respectively, with 13 bases between them. Looked up from germline, CDR1 is SGHTA and CDR2 is FQGNSA. The CDR3 totals 14 residues. DNA of the CDR3: TGTGCCAGCAGCTTAGCCACCGGGACTGGGGGCTACACCTTC. Protein: CASSLATGTGGYTF.

This chain links TRBV28 with TRBJ1-6; D gene ambiguous. Germline V CDR1 and CDR2: MDHEN, SYDVKM. The CDR3 loop spans 14 amino acids. Deletions cut 10 bases from V and 6 bases from J, with 16 bases between. CDR3 residues: CATYGQVSNSPLHF. CDR3 coding DNA: TGTGCCACCTATGGGCAGGTATCTAATTCACCCCTCCACTTT.

There are a few counts of this clone. V is TRBV27 and J is TRBJ2-5, with 10 bases aligning to TRBD1. The CDR3 contains 14 residues. Germline lookup yields CDR1 MNHEY and CDR2 SMNVEV (reference sequence). Losses at the gene ends were 5 bases for V and 5 bases for J; bases not matched to a gene: 5. CDR3 sequence (DNA): TGTGCCAGCAGTGACGGGACAGGGGAGGAGACCCAGTACTTC. The encoded protein is CASSDGTGEETQYF.

The chain combines TRBV28 with TRBJ1-1, with a weak D call TRBD1 (5 bases). Trimming pared 5 bases from V and 7 bases from J, leaving 11 bases between. This CDR3 has 12 residues. The germline V gene has CDR1 MDHEN and CDR2 SYDVKM. The CDR3 nucleotides are TGTGCCAGCAGTCGGGGGGACGATGAAGCTTTCTTT. Translated, it gives CASSRGDDEAFF.

The chain carries TRBV2 and TRBJ1-2; 10 positions agree with TRBD1. Germline V gene lookup returns CDR1 SNHLY and CDR2 FYNNEI. Trimming took 7 bases from V and 2 from J; bases not matched to a gene: 4. The CDR3 extends over 14 amino acids. CDR3 nucleotide sequence: TGTGCCAGCACCCGGACAGGGGGGAACTATGGCTACACCTTC. Protein sequence: CASTRTGGNYGYTF.

The J gene is TRBJ1-2, the V gene TRBV6-1, with TRBD1 as a possible D gene (6 bases). The ends were cut back, 1 base at V and 6 bases at J, with 12 bases in the middle. This CDR3 is 14 amino acids long. Germline V gene data show CDR1 as MNHNS and CDR2 as SASEGT. The DNA for the CDR3 is TGTGCCAGCAGTGAAGGATGGGCAGGGGATGGCTACACCTTC. Its protein is CASSEGWAGDGYTF.

The chain uses TRBV5-1 and TRBJ1-2, with 9 nucleotides matching TRBD1. Losses at the gene ends were 4 bases for V and 5 bases for J; bases not matched to a gene: 9. The CDR3 sequence is 15 residues long. CDR1 SGHRS and CDR2 YFSETQ come from the germline V gene. The CDR3, as DNA: TGCGCCAGCAGCCCGGGACAGGGAGTTGAATATGGCTACACCTTC. This translates into CASSPGQGVEYGYTF. Full variable domain (remainder filled in from reference TRBV5-1 and TRBJ1-2): KAGVTQTPRYLIKTRGQQVTLSCSPISGHRSVSWYQQTPGQGLQFLFEYFSETQRNKGNFPGRFSGRQFSNSRSEMNVSTLELGDSALYLCASSPGQGVEYGYTFGSGTRLTVV.

V gene TRBV15 combines with J gene TRBJ2-5; TRBD1 agrees at 11 bases. With 1 base clipped from V and 4 bases from J, the junction kept 8 bases outside the gene matches. The CDR3 sequence is 17 residues long. CDR1 is LNHNV and CDR2 is YYDKDF in the germline V gene (reference sequence). The CDR3 spells CATSRGGGQGAVETQYF. CDR3 bases: TGTGCCACCAGCAGAGGAGGAGGACAGGGGGCCGTAGAGACCCAGTACTTC. The full variable domain, completed using reference TRBV15 and TRBJ2-5, is DAMVIQNPRYQVTQFGKPVTLSCSQTLNHNVMYWYQQKSSQAPKLLFHYYDKDFNNEADTPDNFQSRRPNTSFCFLDIRSPGLGDTAMYLCATSRGGGQGAVETQYFGPGTRLLVL.

The V and J genes are TRBV6-5 and TRBJ1-1; 7 nucleotides align to TRBD1. This CDR3 is 14 amino acids long. Looked up from germline, CDR1 is MNHEY and CDR2 is SVGAGI. V shed 6 bases, J shed 3 bases, and the junction held 7 bases outside the gene matches. Here the CDR3 reads CASSLTGIDTEAFF. As DNA, the CDR3 is TGTGCCAGCAGCCTGACAGGGATCGACACTGAAGCTTTCTTT.

The V call is TRBV18, the J call TRBJ2-3; a possible D gene is TRBD1 (5 bases). Looked up from germline, CDR1 is KGHSH and CDR2 is LQKENI. The CDR3 spans 14 residues. V lost 4 bases, J lost 4 bases, and 12 bases lay in between. The CDR3 spells CASSLFQGADTQYF. CDR3 nucleotide sequence: TGTGCCAGCTCACTATTTCAGGGTGCAGATACGCAGTATTTT. Full variable domain (rest looked up from reference TRBV18 and TRBJ2-3): NAGVMQNPRHLVRRRGQEARLRCSPMKGHSHVYWYRQLPEEGLKFMVYLQKENIIDESGMPKERFSAEFPKEGPSILRIQQVVRGDSAAYFCASSLFQGADTQYFGPGTRLTVL.

The rearrangement uses TRBV6-1 and TRBJ1-2; a possible D gene is TRBD1 (5 bases). Germline V CDR1 and CDR2: MNHNS, SASEGT. With 2 bases removed from V and 4 bases from J, the gap between germline ends came to 11 bases. This CDR3 has 14 residues. Here the CDR3 reads CASSERGGSYGYTF. CDR3 nucleotides: TGTGCCAGCAGTGAAAGGGGCGGAAGCTATGGCTACACCTTC.

The V call is TRBV19, the J call TRBJ2-7; TRBD1 matches 10 bases. The CDR3 has 15 amino acids. Looked up from germline, CDR1 is LNHDA and CDR2 is SQIVND (reference sequence). V lost 10 bases, J lost 7 bases, and 16 bases stayed unmatched. The CDR3 region is CATESTGTGAEEQYF. DNA of the CDR3: TGTGCCACCGAGAGCACCGGGACAGGGGCGGAGGAGCAGTACTTC.

The chain couples TRBV10-3 to TRBJ1-4; weak D call: TRBD1 (6 bases). Trimming took 3 bases from V and 7 from J, leaving 12 bases between them. CDR1 and CDR2 (germline): ENHRY, SYGVKD. The CDR3 length is 14 residues. The CDR3 here is CAISEGGVSEKLFF. The CDR3 DNA sequence: TGTGCCATCAGTGAAGGGGGGGTTAGTGAAAAACTGTTTTTT.

The chain is built from TRBV5-1 and TRBJ2-4; TRBD2 is a possible D gene (5 bases). The CDR3 is 12 residues long. Trimming took off 6 bases at V and 8 bases at J, with 12 bases between the two ends. Germline V CDR1 and CDR2: SGHRS, YFSETQ. The CDR3 DNA reads TGCGCCAGCACCGGGGTTACGGACATTCAGTACTTC. This codes for CASTGVTDIQYF.

The rearrangement uses TRBV24-1 and TRBJ2-1; 7 bases match TRBD2. V trimming: 4 bases; J trimming: 7 bases; junction bases outside the gene matches: 3. CDR3 length: 13 residues. Per germline, CDR1 KGHDR and CDR2 SFDVKD. The CDR3 DNA sequence: TGTGCCACCAGTGACAGACTAGCTAATGAGCAGTTCTTC. It yields the protein CATSDRLANEQFF.

The chain is built from TRBV14 and TRBJ2-3; D remains unclear. Germline V CDR1 and CDR2: SGHDN, FVKESK. The CDR3 runs 16 residues. V was clipped by 4 bases and J by 1 base, with 15 bases between them. The CDR3 coding sequence is TGTGCCAGCAGCCCACACATAGGCGGAGGCACAGATACGCAGTATTTT. Translating it yields CASSPHIGGGTDTQYF.

Note on this clone: The junction differs from germline at one of its ends, possibly a read error. The sample carries other DNA sequences with the same CDR3. The chain has TRBV18 and TRBJ1-1; 7 bases line up with TRBD1. Per germline, CDR1 KGHSH and CDR2 LQKENI. The CDR3 sequence is 13 residues long. Here the CDR3 reads CASSPQGNTEAFF. In DNA form, the CDR3 reads TGTGCCAGCTCCCCACAGGGGAATACTGAAGCTTTCTTT.